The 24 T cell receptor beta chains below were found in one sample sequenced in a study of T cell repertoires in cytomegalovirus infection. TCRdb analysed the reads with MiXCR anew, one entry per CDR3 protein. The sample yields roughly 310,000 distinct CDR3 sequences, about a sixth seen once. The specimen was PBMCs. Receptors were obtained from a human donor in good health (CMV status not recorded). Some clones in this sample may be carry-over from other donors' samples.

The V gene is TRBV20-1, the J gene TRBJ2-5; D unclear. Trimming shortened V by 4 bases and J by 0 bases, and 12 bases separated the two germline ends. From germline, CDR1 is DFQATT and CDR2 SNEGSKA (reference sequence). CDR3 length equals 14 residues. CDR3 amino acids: CSAIRSANQETQYF. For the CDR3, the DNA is TGCAGTGCTATTAGGTCCGCGAACCAAGAGACCCAGTACTTC.

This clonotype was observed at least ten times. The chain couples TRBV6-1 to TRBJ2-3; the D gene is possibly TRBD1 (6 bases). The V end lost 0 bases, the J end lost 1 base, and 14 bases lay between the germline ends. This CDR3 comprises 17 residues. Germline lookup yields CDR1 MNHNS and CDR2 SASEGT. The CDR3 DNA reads TGTGCCAGCAGTGAAGCGGGCAGGGGTAGCGGCACAGATACGCAGTATTTT. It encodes CASSEAGRGSGTDTQYF.

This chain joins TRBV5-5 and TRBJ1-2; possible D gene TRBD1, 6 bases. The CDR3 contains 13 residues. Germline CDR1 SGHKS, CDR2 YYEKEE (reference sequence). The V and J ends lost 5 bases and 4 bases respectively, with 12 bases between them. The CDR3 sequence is CASSPDSTYGYTF. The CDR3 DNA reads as TGTGCCAGCAGTCCGGACAGTACCTATGGCTACACCTTC.

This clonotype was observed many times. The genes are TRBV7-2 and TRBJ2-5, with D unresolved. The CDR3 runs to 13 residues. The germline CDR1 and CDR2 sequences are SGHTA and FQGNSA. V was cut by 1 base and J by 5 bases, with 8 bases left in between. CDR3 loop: CASSLGYEETQYF. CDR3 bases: TGTGCCAGCAGCTTAGGGTACGAGGAGACCCAGTACTTC.

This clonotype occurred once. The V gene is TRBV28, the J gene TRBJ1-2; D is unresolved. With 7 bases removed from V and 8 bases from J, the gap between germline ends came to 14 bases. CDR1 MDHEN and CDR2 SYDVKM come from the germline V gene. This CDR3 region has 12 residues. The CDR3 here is CASNLRESGYTF. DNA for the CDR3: TGTGCCAGCAACCTGCGGGAATCAGGCTACACCTTC.

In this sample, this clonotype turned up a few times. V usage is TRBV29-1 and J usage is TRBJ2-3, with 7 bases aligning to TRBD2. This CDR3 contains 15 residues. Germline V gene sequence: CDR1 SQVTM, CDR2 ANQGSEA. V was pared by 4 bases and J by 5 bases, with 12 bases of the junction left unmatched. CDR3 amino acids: CSVGALAEQGDTQYF. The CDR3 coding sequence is TGCAGCGTTGGGGCCCTAGCGGAGCAGGGAGATACGCAGTATTTT.

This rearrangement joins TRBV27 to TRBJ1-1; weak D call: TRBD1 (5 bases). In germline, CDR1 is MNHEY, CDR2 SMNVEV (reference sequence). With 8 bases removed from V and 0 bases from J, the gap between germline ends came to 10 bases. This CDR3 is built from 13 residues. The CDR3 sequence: CASAGTLNTEAFF. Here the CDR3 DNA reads TGTGCCAGCGCCGGGACGTTGAACACTGAAGCTTTCTTT.

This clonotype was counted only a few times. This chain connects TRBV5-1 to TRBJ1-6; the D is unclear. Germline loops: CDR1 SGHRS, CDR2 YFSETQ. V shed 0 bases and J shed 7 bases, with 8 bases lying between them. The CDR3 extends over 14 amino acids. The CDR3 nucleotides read TGCGCCAGCAGCTTGGTTAGTCTGAATTCACCCCTCCACTTT. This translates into CASSLVSLNSPLHF. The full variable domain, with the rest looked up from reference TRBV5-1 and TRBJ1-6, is KAGVTQTPRYLIKTRGQQVTLSCSPISGHRSVSWYQQTPGQGLQFLFEYFSETQRNKGNFPGRFSGRQFSNSRSEMNVSTLELGDSALYLCASSLVSLNSPLHFGNGTRLTVT.

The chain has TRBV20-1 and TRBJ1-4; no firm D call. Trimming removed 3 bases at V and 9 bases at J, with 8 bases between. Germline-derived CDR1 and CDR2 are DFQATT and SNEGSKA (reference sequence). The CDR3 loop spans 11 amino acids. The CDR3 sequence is CSASEEQKLFF. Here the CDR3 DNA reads TGCAGTGCTAGTGAGGAGCAAAAACTGTTTTTT.

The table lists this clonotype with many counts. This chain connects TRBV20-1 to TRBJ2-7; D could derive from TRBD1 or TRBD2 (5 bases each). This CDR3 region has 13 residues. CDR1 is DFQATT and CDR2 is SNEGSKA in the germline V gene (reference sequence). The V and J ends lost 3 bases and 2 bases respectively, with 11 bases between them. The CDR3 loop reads CSASITGPYEQYF. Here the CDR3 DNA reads TGCAGTGCTAGTATTACGGGACCCTACGAGCAGTACTTC.

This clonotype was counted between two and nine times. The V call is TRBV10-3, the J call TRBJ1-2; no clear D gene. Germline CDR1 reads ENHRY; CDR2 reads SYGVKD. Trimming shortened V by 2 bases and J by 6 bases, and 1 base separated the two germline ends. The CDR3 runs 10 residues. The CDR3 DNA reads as TGTGCCATCAGTGAGAATGGCTACACCTTC. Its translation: CAISENGYTF.

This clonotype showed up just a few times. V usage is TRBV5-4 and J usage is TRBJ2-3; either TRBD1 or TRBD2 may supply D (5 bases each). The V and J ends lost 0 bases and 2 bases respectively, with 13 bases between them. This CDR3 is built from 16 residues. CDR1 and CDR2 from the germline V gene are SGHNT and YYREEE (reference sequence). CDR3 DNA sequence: TGTGCCAGCAGCTTGGCAGGGAGCCAATACACAGATACGCAGTATTTT. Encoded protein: CASSLAGSQYTDTQYF.

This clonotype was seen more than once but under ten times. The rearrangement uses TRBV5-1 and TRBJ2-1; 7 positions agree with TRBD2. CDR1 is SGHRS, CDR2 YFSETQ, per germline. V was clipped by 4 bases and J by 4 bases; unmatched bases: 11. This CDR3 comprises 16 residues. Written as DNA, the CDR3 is TGCGCCAGCAGCGGGGGGGGTAGCCAAGTTTACAATGAGCAGTTCTTC. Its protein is CASSGGGSQVYNEQFF.

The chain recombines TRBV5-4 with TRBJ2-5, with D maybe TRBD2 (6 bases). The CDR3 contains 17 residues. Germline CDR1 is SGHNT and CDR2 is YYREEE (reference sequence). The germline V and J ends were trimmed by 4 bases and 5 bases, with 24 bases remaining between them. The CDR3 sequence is CASSESTRADGGETQYF. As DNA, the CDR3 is TGTGCCAGCAGCGAATCCACAAGGGCCGATGGGGGGGAGACCCAGTACTTC. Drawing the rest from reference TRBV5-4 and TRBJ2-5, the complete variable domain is ETGVTQSPTHLIKTRGQQVTLRCSSQSGHNTVSWYQQALGQGPQFIFQYYREEENGRGNFPPRFSGLQFPNYSSELNVNALELDDSALYLCASSESTRADGGETQYFGPGTRLLVL.

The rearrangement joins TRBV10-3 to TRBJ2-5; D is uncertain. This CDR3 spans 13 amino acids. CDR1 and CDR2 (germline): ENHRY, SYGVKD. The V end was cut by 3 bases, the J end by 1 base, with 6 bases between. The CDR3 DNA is TGTGCCATCAGTGACCAGGTCCAAGAGACCCAGTACTTC. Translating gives CAISDQVQETQYF.

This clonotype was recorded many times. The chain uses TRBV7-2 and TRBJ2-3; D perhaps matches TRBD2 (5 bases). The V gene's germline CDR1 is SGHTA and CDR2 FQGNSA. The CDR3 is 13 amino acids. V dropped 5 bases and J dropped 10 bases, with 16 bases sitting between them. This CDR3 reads CASSISAGKSQYF. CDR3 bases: TGTGCCAGCAGCATCTCGGCCGGGAAATCGCAGTATTTT.

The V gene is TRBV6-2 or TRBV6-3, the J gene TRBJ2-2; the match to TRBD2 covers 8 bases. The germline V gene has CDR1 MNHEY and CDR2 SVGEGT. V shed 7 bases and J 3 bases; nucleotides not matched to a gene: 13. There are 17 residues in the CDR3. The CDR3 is CASMFSEAGDHTGELFF. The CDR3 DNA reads TGTGCCAGCATGTTTTCGGAAGCGGGGGACCACACCGGGGAGCTGTTTTTT.

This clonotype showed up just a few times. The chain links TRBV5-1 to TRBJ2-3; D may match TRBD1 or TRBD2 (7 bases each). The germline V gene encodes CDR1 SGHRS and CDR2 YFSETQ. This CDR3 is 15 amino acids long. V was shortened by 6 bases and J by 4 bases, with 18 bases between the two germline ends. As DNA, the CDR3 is TGCGCCAGCAAGTTCCGACAGGGAGGGGCAGATACGCAGTATTTT. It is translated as CASKFRQGGADTQYF.

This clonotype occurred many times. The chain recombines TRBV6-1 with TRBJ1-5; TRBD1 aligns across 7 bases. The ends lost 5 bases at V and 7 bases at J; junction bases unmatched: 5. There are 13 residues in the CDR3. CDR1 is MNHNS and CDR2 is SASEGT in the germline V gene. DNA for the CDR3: TGTGCCAGCAGTACCCGGGACAGCCAGCCCCAGCATTTT. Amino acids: CASSTRDSQPQHF.

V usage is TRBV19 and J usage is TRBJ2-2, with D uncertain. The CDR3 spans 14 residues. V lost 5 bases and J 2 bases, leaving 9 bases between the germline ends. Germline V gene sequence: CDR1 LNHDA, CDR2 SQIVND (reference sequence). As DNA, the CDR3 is TGTGCCAGTAGTCCGGTGCTCAACACCGGGGAGCTGTTTTTT. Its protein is CASSPVLNTGELFF.

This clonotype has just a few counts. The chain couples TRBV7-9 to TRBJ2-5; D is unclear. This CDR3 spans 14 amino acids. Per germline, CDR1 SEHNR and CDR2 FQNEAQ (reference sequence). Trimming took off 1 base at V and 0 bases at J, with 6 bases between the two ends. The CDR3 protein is CASSLEGYQETQYF. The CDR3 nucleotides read TGTGCCAGCAGCTTAGAGGGTTACCAAGAGACCCAGTACTTC.

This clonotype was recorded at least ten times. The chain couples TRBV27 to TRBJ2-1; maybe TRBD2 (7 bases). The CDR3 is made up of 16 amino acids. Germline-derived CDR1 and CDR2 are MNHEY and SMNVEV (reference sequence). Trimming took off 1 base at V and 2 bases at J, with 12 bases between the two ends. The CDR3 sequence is CASSLLAGAPYNEQFF. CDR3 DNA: TGTGCCAGCAGTTTATTGGCGGGGGCCCCCTACAATGAGCAGTTCTTC.

CDR3 DNA: TGCAGCGTTGTAGGGGAGTCTAACACAGATACGCAGTATTTT. Translation: CSVVGESNTDTQYF. V and J are TRBV29-1 and TRBJ2-3; D could derive from TRBD1 or TRBD2 (5 bases each). The CDR3 covers 14 residues. The germline V gene has CDR1 SQVTM and CDR2 ANQGSEA. V gave up 4 bases and J gave up 2 bases, with 13 bases separating them.

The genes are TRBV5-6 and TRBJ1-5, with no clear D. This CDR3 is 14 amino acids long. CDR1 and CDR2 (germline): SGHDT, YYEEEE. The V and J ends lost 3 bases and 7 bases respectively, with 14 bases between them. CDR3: CASSSARGNQPQHF. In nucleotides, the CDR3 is TGTGCCAGCAGCTCGGCTCGAGGGAACCAGCCCCAGCATTTT.